This entry describes one T cell receptor beta chain. What it binds is unknown. This entry is derived from a study of blood T cells in healthy people across ages. Findings and limits, study-wide: Naive CD4+ cell counts and diversity both ran higher in long-lived than in aged donors. Age brought a roughly linear fall in TCR beta diversity measured per million T cells.

Together with a sample-barcoded 5' primer, a J-beta primer mix was included in a second PCR lasting roughly 6 to 12 cycles. Every cDNA was tagged by a template-switch adaptor with 12 random nucleotides. TCRdb reprocessed the 5' RACE reads via MiXCR and lists one record per CDR3 protein. Seen here are around 1,600,000 distinct CDR3 sequences, 35% to 45% observed once, and the top ten hold 4%. In germline, CDR1 is DFQATT, CDR2 SNEGSKA (reference sequence). The CDR3 runs 13 residues. Trimming pared 2 bases from V and 12 bases from J, leaving 20 bases between. The TCR sequence derives from a woman in her late teens or twenties in good health. The chain couples TRBV20-1 to TRBJ2-7; D ambiguous. Sequenced: blood. The CDR3 DNA sequence: TGCAGTGCTAGACTAGATGGGCAAGAGACCCGGTACTTC. Translation gives CSARLDGQETRYF.